These T cell receptor beta chains were read from a single sample in a study of graft-versus-host responses after intestinal transplantation. These receptors have no known antigen. The assay was immunoSEQ multiplex PCR, and TCRdb's table has in-frame clones only and misses some. The sample records 150,000 or so clones, around nine tenths being singletons. The sequenced sample was unstimulated CD4+ T cells sorted from spleen or lymph node cells, obtained before intestinal transplant. These receptors were collected from a human donor who received an intestinal transplant. Each CDR3 is given without its conserved first and last residue. The order of the fields is CDR3 length, D gene, V gene, CDR3 protein. A D gene is named only where the DNA matches it firmly.

len: 15; d_gene: NA; v_gene: TRBV4-3; CDR3aa: ASSQDYGSPWKDTQY
len: 12; d_gene: NA; v_gene: TRBV19; CDR3aa: ASNYLDRRGEAF
len: 14; d_gene: NA; v_gene: TRBV4-1; CDR3aa: ASSQVRQLNTGELF
len: 15; d_gene: NA; v_gene: TRBV19; CDR3aa: ASTRGRGFPTNEKLF
len: 15; d_gene: TRBD2; v_gene: TRBV7-2; CDR3aa: ASSLATGGLAEETQY
len: 13; d_gene: NA; v_gene: TRBV7-3; CDR3aa: ASSYQGGAGYEQY
len: 11; d_gene: TRBD1; v_gene: TRBV27; CDR3aa: ASSAGQGYEQY
len: 10; d_gene: NA; v_gene: TRBV5-6; CDR3aa: ASSPGFGGYT
len: 11; d_gene: NA; v_gene: TRBV7-2; CDR3aa: ASSLTVSQPQH
len: 12; d_gene: NA; v_gene: TRBV9; CDR3aa: ASSSGLADTEAF
len: 13; d_gene: NA; v_gene: TRBV6-1; CDR3aa: ASSDRLTPTDTQY
len: 17; d_gene: TRBD2; v_gene: TRBV13; CDR3aa: ASSLAGLAGAGTSYEQY
len: 13; d_gene: NA; v_gene: TRBV28; CDR3aa: ASNRTPAWRETQY
len: 14; d_gene: NA; v_gene: TRBV5-1; CDR3aa: ASSLAGFDMNTEAF
len: 13; d_gene: NA; v_gene: TRBV6-6; CDR3aa: ASSPLEAQKDTQY
len: 11; d_gene: TRBD1; v_gene: TRBV5-1; CDR3aa: ASKDRGFNEQF
len: 12; d_gene: NA; v_gene: TRBV28; CDR3aa: ASNYPGANTEAF
len: 12; d_gene: NA; v_gene: TRBV2; CDR3aa: ASRGLRAGGEAF
len: 12; d_gene: NA; v_gene: TRBV19; CDR3aa: ASSFPGTSYEQY
len: 12; d_gene: TRBD2; v_gene: TRBV7-2; CDR3aa: ASSASGKRYEQY
len: 10; d_gene: NA; v_gene: TRBV7-6; CDR3aa: ASSLFIDTQY
len: 12; d_gene: NA; v_gene: TRBV13; CDR3aa: ASSFLLRTGELF
len: 10; d_gene: NA; v_gene: TRBV28; CDR3aa: ASKGGNQPQH
len: 12; d_gene: NA; v_gene: TRBV2; CDR3aa: ATKAELASGEQY
len: 11; d_gene: NA; v_gene: TRBV13; CDR3aa: ASRLGTTYEQY
len: 12; d_gene: NA; v_gene: TRBV5-4; CDR3aa: ASSLDRLNTEAF
len: 11; d_gene: NA; v_gene: TRBV5-1; CDR3aa: ASTLGGGSEAF
len: 13; d_gene: NA; v_gene: TRBV7-6; CDR3aa: ASSLGIGGSAEQY
len: 13; d_gene: TRBD1; v_gene: TRBV5-4; CDR3aa: ASSLGQAGANVLT
len: 14; d_gene: NA; v_gene: TRBV5-5; CDR3aa: ASSLDLSGLNEKLF
len: 12; d_gene: TRBD1; v_gene: TRBV19; CDR3aa: ASCIGKGARGYT
len: 14; d_gene: NA; v_gene: TRBV6-1; CDR3aa: ASSAGSGGPGGEQY
len: 12; d_gene: TRBD1; v_gene: TRBV6-6; CDR3aa: ASSYSDRGGGYT
len: 12; d_gene: TRBD2; v_gene: TRBV9; CDR3aa: ASSVGSGSETQY
len: 12; d_gene: NA; v_gene: TRBV2; CDR3aa: ASSGDTNTGELF
len: 15; d_gene: NA; v_gene: TRBV27; CDR3aa: ASSLLGSAGRNNEQF
len: 11; d_gene: TRBD1; v_gene: TRBV30; CDR3aa: AWRRDRETEAF
len: 13; d_gene: TRBD2; v_gene: TRBV2; CDR3aa: ASREPGTSVNEQF
len: 15; d_gene: TRBD1; v_gene: TRBV7-8; CDR3aa: ASSSGVTGGAVDTQY
len: 10; d_gene: TRBD2; v_gene: TRBV4-1; CDR3aa: ASSQEGLTQY
len: 13; d_gene: NA; v_gene: TRBV7-2; CDR3aa: ASSLDRTSSYEQY
len: 14; d_gene: NA; v_gene: TRBV21-1; CDR3aa: ASTGIDCNSNQPQH
len: 14; d_gene: NA; v_gene: TRBV15; CDR3aa: ATSRDWKKGGYGYT
len: 10; d_gene: NA; v_gene: TRBV27; CDR3aa: ASSSSGPEQY
len: 12; d_gene: NA; v_gene: TRBV27; CDR3aa: ASSFNVGTGELF
len: 12; d_gene: TRBD1; v_gene: TRBV18; CDR3aa: ASSSRTGGTEAF
len: 13; d_gene: TRBD1; v_gene: TRBV5-1; CDR3aa: ASSPGTGANYGYT
len: 11; d_gene: NA; v_gene: TRBV11-3; CDR3aa: ASSLAPSYEQY
len: 12; d_gene: NA; v_gene: TRBV5-1; CDR3aa: ASSKTGMDYGYT
len: 13; d_gene: NA; v_gene: TRBV6-1; CDR3aa: ASLDPGRFNYGYT
len: 10; d_gene: TRBD1; v_gene: TRBV7-2; CDR3aa: ASSPPTGKAF